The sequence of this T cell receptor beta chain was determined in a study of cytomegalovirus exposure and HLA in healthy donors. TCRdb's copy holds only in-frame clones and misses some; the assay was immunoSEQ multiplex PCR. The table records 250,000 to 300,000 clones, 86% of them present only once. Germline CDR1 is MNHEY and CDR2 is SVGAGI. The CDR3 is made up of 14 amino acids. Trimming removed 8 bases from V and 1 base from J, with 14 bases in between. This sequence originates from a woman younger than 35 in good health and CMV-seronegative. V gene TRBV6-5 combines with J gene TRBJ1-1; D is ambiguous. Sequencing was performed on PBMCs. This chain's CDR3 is CASVGTTGNTEAFF. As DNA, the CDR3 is TGTGCCAGCGTAGGAACGACGGGGAACACTGAAGCTTTCTTT.